The 10 T cell receptor beta chains below come from one sample, sequenced in a study of T cell repertoires and HLA-DP antigens. The repertoire was sequenced with immunoSEQ multiplex PCR; TCRdb's copy has only in-frame clones and lacks some. The data show about 73,000 clones, around four fifths seen once. Their recognized antigens are unknown. The sequenced material came from CD4+ T cells from PBMCs. All receptors come from a man in his sixties in good health and CMV-seronegative.

The CDR3: CASSLSGDPGGSYNSPLHF. Here the CDR3 DNA reads TGTGCCAGCAGTTTATCCGGCGATCCGGGGGGCTCCTATAATTCACCCCTCCACTTT. The V and J genes are TRBV28 and TRBJ1-6; the D gene is possibly TRBD1 (5 bases). V was shortened by 1 base and J by 0 bases, with 16 bases between the two germline ends. Germline CDR1 reads MDHEN; CDR2 reads SYDVKM. This CDR3 spans 19 amino acids.

The chain employs TRBV4-1 and TRBJ1-2; tentatively, D is TRBD1 (6 bases). Germline lookup yields CDR1 MGHRA and CDR2 YSYEKL. V was trimmed by 0 bases and J by 4 bases, leaving 21 bases between them. This CDR3 comprises 18 residues. This chain's CDR3 is CASSQDANGGGLAYGYTF. CDR3 nucleotides: TGCGCCAGCAGCCAAGACGCCAACGGGGGCGGGTTGGCCTATGGCTACACCTTC.

V gene TRBV15 combines with J gene TRBJ1-5, with D perhaps matching TRBD1 (6 bases). The CDR3 loop spans 17 amino acids. Germline values: CDR1 LNHNV, CDR2 YYDKDF (reference sequence). The V and J ends lost 5 bases and 1 base respectively, with 18 bases between them. DNA for the CDR3: TGTGCCACCAGCGCGCCCAACAACGGACAGAGCAATCAGCCCCAGCATTTT. This gives the protein CATSAPNNGQSNQPQHF.

In this sample, this clone turned up a few times. The chain joins TRBV5-1 to TRBJ2-3; 12 bases line up with TRBD2. The V gene's germline CDR1 is SGHRS and CDR2 YFSETQ. V trimming: 4 bases; J trimming: 3 bases; junction bases outside the gene matches: 9. The length of the CDR3 is 17 residues. CDR3 in amino acids: CASSALASGGATDTQYF. For the CDR3, the DNA is TGCGCCAGCAGCGCCCTAGCTAGCGGGGGGGCGACAGATACGCAGTATTTT.

The chain has TRBV27 and TRBJ2-3; 12 nucleotides line up with TRBD2. Trimming removed 1 base from V and 4 bases from J; junction bases left unmatched: 9. The germline gives CDR1 MNHEY, CDR2 SMNVEV (reference sequence). This CDR3 region has 18 residues. CDR3 sequence (DNA): TGTGCCAGCAGTTTATGGCTAGCGGGAGGGCCTCTTGCAGATACGCAGTATTTT. The encoded protein is CASSLWLAGGPLADTQYF.

A word on this clone: Within the sample, other DNA sequences also encode this same CDR3. CDR3 sequence: CASSPGTGNTEAFF. CDR3 in DNA: TGCGCCAGCAGTCCCGGGACGGGGAACACTGAAGCTTTCTTT. The chain couples TRBV5-1 to TRBJ1-1, with D perhaps matching TRBD1 (5 bases). This CDR3 is 14 amino acids long. V lost 5 bases and J lost 1, with 12 bases in between. The V gene's germline CDR1 is SGHRS and CDR2 YFSETQ.

The gene calls are TRBV30 and TRBJ1-6, with 7 bases lining up with TRBD1. The ends lost 6 bases at V and 3 bases at J; junction bases unmatched: 2. The germline V gene encodes CDR1 GTSNPN and CDR2 SVGIG (reference sequence). The CDR3 runs 13 residues. CDR3 nucleotide sequence: TGTGCCTGCGGACAGGACTATAATTCACCCCTCCACTTT. It codes for CACGQDYNSPLHF.

As to this clone: The CDR3 carries no conserved terminal phenylalanine or tryptophan, so it likely arises from a read error. The DNA of the CDR3 is TGTGCCAGTAGTATCGAACAGCACTATGGCTACACCCTC. Amino acids: CASSIEQHYGYTL. The V call is TRBV19, the J call TRBJ1-2; D remains unclear. The length of the CDR3 is 13 residues. V lost 3 bases and J lost 3, with 8 bases in between. In germline, CDR1 is LNHDA, CDR2 SQIVND (reference sequence).

The chain carries TRBV7-2 and TRBJ2-1; 11 bases align to TRBD1. Germline-derived CDR1 and CDR2 are SGHTA and FQGNSA. The CDR3 consists of 15 residues. V lost 5 bases and J lost 1; bases outside the gene matches: 1. The DNA for the CDR3 is TGTGCCAGCAGCCGGGACAGGGGGTCCTACAATGAGCAGTTCTTC. Protein: CASSRDRGSYNEQFF. Based on the CDR3 plus reference TRBV7-2 and TRBJ2-1, the full variable domain is GAGVSQSPSNKVTEKGKDVELRCDPISGHTALYWYRQSLGQGLEFLIYFQGNSAPDKSGLPSDRFSAERTGGSVSTLTIQRTQQEDSAVYLCASSRDRGSYNEQFFGPGTRLTVL.

This rearrangement joins TRBV2 to TRBJ1-5; 9 positions match TRBD1. V trimming: 6 bases; J trimming: 7 bases; junction bases outside the gene matches: 7. The CDR3 is 14 amino acids. Germline CDR1 and CDR2: SNHLY and FYNNEI. The CDR3 region has the DNA TGTGCCAGCAGGGGGACAGGGTTTCAACAGCCCCAGCATTTT. Translation: CASRGTGFQQPQHF.